This T cell receptor beta chain was profiled in a study of blood T cell repertoires in COVID-19. Overall study: Samples of COVID-19 (acute and convalescent) were obtained from the United States, Italy and Spain. PBMCs, B-cell-depleted T cells, or T cells were the source of the cDNA or gDNA that made up the material.

Germline lookup yields CDR1 SGHTA and CDR2 FQGNSA. The V end lost 0 bases, the J end lost 4 bases, and 11 bases lay between the germline ends. The CDR3 loop spans 15 amino acids. In the original workflow: Estimates of nucleated cell counts were drawn from the amplification of reference gene primers. The protocol was immunoSEQ multiplex PCR, while the TCRdb copy is restricted to in-frame clones and leaves out a portion. For V, J and clone size, that table is used; D and trimming come from the DNA. This sample has around 47,000 clones, with approximately 83% found just once. The clonotype originates from a man between 65 and 85 years old with active COVID-19. Sequenced input: peripheral blood. V is TRBV7-2 and J is TRBJ2-3; possibly TRBD1 for D (5 bases). The CDR3 protein is CASSLARERPDTQYF. Here the CDR3 DNA reads TGTGCCAGCAGCTTAGCCAGGGAACGCCCAGATACGCAGTATTTT.